The 8 T cell receptor beta chains reported below all come from one sample, sequenced in a study of technical replicates of blood from a handful of donors. Measured with immunoSEQ multiplex PCR; TCRdb has only the in-frame clones, and not every one. The table includes 60,000 to 65,000 clones, roughly 92% detected once. The sequencing input was PBMCs. Source of these receptors: a human donor in good health. Some clones in this sample may be carry-over from other donors' samples.

The chain links TRBV29-1 to TRBJ2-2; D is possibly TRBD1 (5 bases). This CDR3 region has 12 residues. Germline V lookup: CDR1 SQVTM, CDR2 ANQGSEA. Trimming cost V 7 bases and J 6 bases, with 12 bases left between them. The CDR3 region is CSAKRTSGELFF. The DNA for the CDR3 is TGCAGCGCGAAAAGGACATCCGGGGAGCTGTTTTTT.

The chain links TRBV7-9 to TRBJ2-1; tentatively, D is TRBD1 (5 bases). V was cut by 5 bases and J by 0 bases, with 14 bases left in between. The CDR3 runs 16 residues. Per germline, CDR1 SEHNR and CDR2 FQNEAQ (reference sequence). The CDR3 bases are TGTGCCAGCAGCCCTAAGGGGCCGAGCTCCTACAATGAGCAGTTCTTC. Translating it yields CASSPKGPSSYNEQFF. Complete variable domain (other parts from reference TRBV7-9 and TRBJ2-1): DTGVSQNPRHKITKRGQNVTFRCDPISEHNRLYWYRQTLGQGPEFLTYFQNEAQLEKSRLLSDRFSAERPKGSFSTLEIQRTEQGDSAMYLCASSPKGPSSYNEQFFGPGTRLTVL.

This chain joins TRBV19 and TRBJ2-5; TRBD2 might be the D (5 bases). The germline V and J ends were trimmed by 10 bases and 1 base, with 13 bases remaining between them. Germline CDR1 is LNHDA and CDR2 is SQIVND (reference sequence). The CDR3 sequence is 13 residues long. Here the CDR3 reads CATSTGVQETQYF. The CDR3 nucleotides read TGTGCCACCTCGACCGGGGTCCAAGAGACCCAGTACTTC.

The chain is built from TRBV27 and TRBJ2-6, with TRBD1 matching over 9 bases. The trim removed 4 bases at V and 0 bases at J, leaving 1 base unmatched. Germline values: CDR1 MNHEY, CDR2 SMNVEV (reference sequence). This CDR3 contains 16 residues. The CDR3 region is CASSSTGGSGANVLTF. The CDR3 DNA follows: TGTGCCAGCAGTTCGACAGGGGGCTCTGGGGCCAACGTCCTGACTTTC.

This clone was found a few times. At one end the junction does not follow the germline gene, possibly because of a read error. The gene calls are TRBV11-2 and TRBJ1-4; 8 nucleotides agree with TRBD1. The germline CDR1 and CDR2 sequences are SGHAT and FQNNGV. This CDR3 has 14 amino acids. CDR3 nucleotide sequence: TGTGCCAGCAGCCTAGACAGGGGTCAAGAAAAACTGTTTTTT. The encoded protein is CASSLDRGQEKLFF.

The chain employs TRBV6-1 and TRBJ1-5; D unresolved. This CDR3 contains 15 residues. V dropped 1 base and J dropped 4 bases, with 11 bases sitting between them. Germline assignment: CDR1 MNHNS and CDR2 SASEGT. The CDR3 sequence is CASSEVQALNQPQHF. CDR3 DNA sequence: TGTGCCAGCAGTGAAGTCCAGGCCCTTAATCAGCCCCAGCATTTT.

This chain uses TRBV2 with TRBJ2-7; TRBD2 matches at 12 bases. Per germline, CDR1 SNHLY and CDR2 FYNNEI. The CDR3 loop spans 13 amino acids. Trimming cost V 6 bases and J 10 bases; bases outside gene matches: 7. The CDR3 reads CASRLTSGGKQYF. The CDR3 DNA is TGTGCCAGCAGACTGACTAGCGGGGGTAAACAGTACTTC.

V and J are TRBV7-9 and TRBJ1-2; perhaps TRBD1 as D (5 bases). Germline V gene sequence: CDR1 SEHNR, CDR2 FQNEAQ (reference sequence). The CDR3 is 14 amino acids. V lost 3 bases to trimming and J lost 4 bases, with 12 bases between them. CDR3 nucleotide sequence: TGTGCCAGCAGCTTCGGAGGGGACTCCTATGGCTACACCTTC. This translates into CASSFGGDSYGYTF.